The source of this TCR beta chain is a study of shared clonotypes between healthy human individuals. Overall study results and limits: Relative to clonotypes present in all four donors, those not shared had lower generation probabilities.

The CDR3 spans 15 residues. CDR1 and CDR2 from the germline V gene are KGHSH and LQKENI. V dropped 3 bases and J dropped 5 bases, with 14 bases sitting between them. Worth noting for this clone: Its antigen is not known.

Repertoires were generated with immunoSEQ multiplex PCR, while TCRdb's copy carries only in-frame clones and drops some. This table holds 950,000 to 1,100,000 clones, approximately 78% found once. The donors were adults (healthy and HIV-negative) with no recent acute infections or vaccinations. The clonotype was recovered from a man between 18 and 29 years old in good health. Some clones in this sample may be carry-over from other donors' samples. The chain employs TRBV18 and TRBJ1-5; a weak D match, TRBD1 (5 bases). Input material: memory CD4+ T cells from PBMCs. The subset here: CD45RA-negative fraction. CDR3 nucleotides: TGTGCCAGCTCACCGCCCGGGGGGGAGGATCAGCCCCAGCATTTT. It is translated as CASSPPGGEDQPQHF. The full variable domain, with the rest looked up from reference TRBV18 and TRBJ1-5, is NAGVMQNPRHLVRRRGQEARLRCSPMKGHSHVYWYRQLPEEGLKFMVYLQKENIIDESGMPKERFSAEFPKEGPSILRIQQVVRGDSAAYFCASSPPGGEDQPQHFGDGTRLSIL.